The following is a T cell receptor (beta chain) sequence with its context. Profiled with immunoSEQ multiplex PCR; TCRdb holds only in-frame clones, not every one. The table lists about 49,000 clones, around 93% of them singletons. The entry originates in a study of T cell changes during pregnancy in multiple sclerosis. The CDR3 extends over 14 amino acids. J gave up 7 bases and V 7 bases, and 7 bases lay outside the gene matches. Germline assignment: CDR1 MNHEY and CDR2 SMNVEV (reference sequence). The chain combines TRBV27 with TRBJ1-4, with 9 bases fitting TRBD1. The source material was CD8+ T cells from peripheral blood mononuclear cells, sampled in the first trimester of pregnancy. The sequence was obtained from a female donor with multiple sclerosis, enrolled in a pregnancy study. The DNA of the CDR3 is TGTGCCAGCACCGTGGGACAGGGCAGTGAAAAACTGTTTTTT. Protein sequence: CASTVGQGSEKLFF.